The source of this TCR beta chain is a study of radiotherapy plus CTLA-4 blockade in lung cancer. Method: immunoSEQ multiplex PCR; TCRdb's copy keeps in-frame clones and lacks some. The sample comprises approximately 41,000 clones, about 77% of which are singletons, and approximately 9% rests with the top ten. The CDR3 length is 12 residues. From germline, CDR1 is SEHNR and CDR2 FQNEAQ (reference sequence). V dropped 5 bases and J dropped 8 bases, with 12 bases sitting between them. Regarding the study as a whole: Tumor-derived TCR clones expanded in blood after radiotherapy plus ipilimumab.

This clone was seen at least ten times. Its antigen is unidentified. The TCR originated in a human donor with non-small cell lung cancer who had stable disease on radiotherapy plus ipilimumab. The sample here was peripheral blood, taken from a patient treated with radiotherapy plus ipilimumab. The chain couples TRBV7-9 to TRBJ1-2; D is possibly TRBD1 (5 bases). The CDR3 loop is CASSIQGGGYTF. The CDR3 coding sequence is TGTGCCAGCAGCATTCAGGGTGGGGGCTACACCTTC. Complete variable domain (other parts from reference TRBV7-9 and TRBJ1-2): DTGVSQNPRHKITKRGQNVTFRCDPISEHNRLYWYRQTLGQGPEFLTYFQNEAQLEKSRLLSDRFSAERPKGSFSTLEIQRTEQGDSAMYLCASSIQGGGYTFGSGTRLTVV.